These T cell receptor beta chains were read from a single sample in a study of shared clonotypes between healthy human individuals. The protocol was immunoSEQ multiplex PCR, while the TCRdb copy is restricted to in-frame clones and leaves out a portion. The sample lists about 990,000 clones, around 82% seen once, with roughly 0.62% in the top ten. The sequenced sample consisted of memory CD4+ T cells from PBMCs. Receptors originate from a man aged 18 to 29 in good health. Some clones in this sample may be carry-over from other donors' samples. Both conserved end residues are part of each CDR3. The order of the fields is V gene, clone size, CDR3 protein. The size field is filled for only some rows; it gives once, few, many or a size class.

TRBV7-2,once,CADGTGYNEQFF
TRBV18,-,CASSSGRTLSSTDTQYF
TRBV19,many,CASSTRGTDEQYF
TRBV7-2,many,CASSLGWRASTDTQYF
TRBV6-1,-,CASSATGVNTEAFF
TRBV7-9,few,CASSLGGVAYEQYF
TRBV5-1,-,CASSLEGVYNQPQHF
TRBV10-2,-,CASSESAGRTDTQYF
TRBV7-9,few,CASSLGGTDQPQHF
TRBV6-6,-,CASSYTSSSEQYF
TRBV5-1,-,CASSLAAGREQYF
TRBV19,few,CASSQVGTEAFF
TRBV7-3,-,CASSLSNSYEQYF
TRBV27,once,CASSSEGHEQYF
TRBV27,-,CASSLREVSTDTQYF
TRBV27,-,CASRMGQGANQPQHF
TRBV7-2,-,CASSLRAGSSYEQYF
TRBV7-9,once,CASSPRDRGYEQYF
TRBV28,-,CASRPPGAGYGYTF
TRBV7-3,-,CASSQGPDEKLFF
TRBV5-4,-,CASSLYTSGRGDTQYF
TRBV5-6,-,CASSRGTDQETQYF
TRBV29-1,-,CSVGSYEQYF
TRBV6-5,-,CASRDINIQYF
TRBV28,-,CASSLRRSRQETQYF
TRBV27,-,CASRALATDTQYF
TRBV5-1,-,CASSPSSIGSGNTIYF
TRBV23-1,-,CASSQSFDWRCEQYF
TRBV5-1,-,CASSLDFTHPQQYF
TRBV7-3,-,CASSSNSNPYNEQFF
TRBV6-1,many,CASRTGVEYGYTF
TRBV10-3,-,CAISESGGFPYEQYF
TRBV6-1,-,CASSEISGGGYTF
TRBV5-1,-,CASSPGTGGIGGYTF
TRBV9,-,CASSVMLATDTQYF
TRBV28,-,CASSSEGSRTSGANVLTF
TRBV2,many,CASSETGQGAGQPQHF
TRBV30,-,CAWSVLGRRYTATNEQFF
TRBV28,-,CASSFEELGRRSNQPQHF
TRBV6-6,-,CASSADRAGNTIYF
TRBV15,once,CATSRDPGTSGLPLTDTQYF
TRBV7-2,-,CANLLGGRGSRAAFF